These 5 T cell receptor beta chains share one sample of origin, sequenced in a study of identical twins. MiXCR was run by TCRdb on the 5' RACE reads, yielding one entry per CDR3 protein. Of more than 250,000 distinct CDR3 sequences in the sample, about 8% were seen once. In addition, the sample was reused for a study of yellow fever vaccine responses in identical twins.

Sequencing was carried out using memory (CD45RO+) T cells sorted from blood. The source of these receptors is a woman younger than 30 in good health.

This chain connects TRBV12-3 or TRBV12-4 to TRBJ1-1; D is ambiguous. The V end lost 2 bases, the J end lost 7 bases, and 14 bases lay between the germline ends. The CDR3 length is 14 residues. The chain's CDR3 is CASSLMGWAVEAFF. The CDR3 bases are TGTGCCAGCAGTTTAATGGGTTGGGCCGTTGAAGCTTTCTTT.

This clonotype was observed a handful of times. V and J are TRBV5-1 and TRBJ1-6; D is undetermined. V lost 3 bases to trimming and J lost 8 bases, with 15 bases between them. The CDR3 is made up of 15 amino acids. CDR1 is SGHRS and CDR2 is YFSETQ in the germline V gene. The CDR3, as DNA: TGCGCCAGCAGCTCCCAGCCACTGGCGGATTCACCCCTCCACTTT. Amino acids: CASSSQPLADSPLHF.

Many counts were recorded for this clonotype. V is TRBV28 and J is TRBJ2-5; TRBD2 might be the D (6 bases). Germline V gene data show CDR1 as MDHEN and CDR2 as SYDVKM. The CDR3 extends over 14 amino acids. The ends were cut back, 4 bases at V and 2 bases at J, with 11 bases in the middle. This CDR3 reads CASSSIAVQETQYF. CDR3 DNA: TGTGCCAGCAGTTCCATAGCGGTTCAAGAGACCCAGTACTTC. Using reference TRBV28 and TRBJ2-5 for the parts outside the CDR3, the full variable domain is DVKVTQSSRYLVKRTGEKVFLECVQDMDHENMFWYRQDPGLGLRLIYFSYDVKMKEKGDIPEGYSVSREKKERFSLILESASTNQTSMYLCASSSIAVQETQYFGPGTRLLVL.

This clonotype was seen a few times. The chain joins TRBV24-1 to TRBJ1-1; a weak D match, TRBD1 (5 bases). Trimming removed 7 bases from V and 1 base from J, with 9 bases in between. The CDR3 spans 13 residues. Germline V gene sequence: CDR1 KGHDR, CDR2 SFDVKD. In DNA, the CDR3 is TGTGCCACCAGGCGTGGGGGGAACACTGAAGCTTTCTTT. Translated: CATRRGGNTEAFF.

Ten or more counts support this clonotype. The rearrangement joins TRBV20-1 to TRBJ1-1; D possibly corresponds to TRBD1 (6 bases). Germline V CDR1 and CDR2: DFQATT, SNEGSKA (reference sequence). V was trimmed by 0 bases and J by 7 bases, leaving 9 bases between them. This CDR3 region has 12 residues. DNA for the CDR3: TGCAGTGCTAGAGAACAGGGAGTTGAAGCTTTCTTT. Amino acid sequence: CSAREQGVEAFF.